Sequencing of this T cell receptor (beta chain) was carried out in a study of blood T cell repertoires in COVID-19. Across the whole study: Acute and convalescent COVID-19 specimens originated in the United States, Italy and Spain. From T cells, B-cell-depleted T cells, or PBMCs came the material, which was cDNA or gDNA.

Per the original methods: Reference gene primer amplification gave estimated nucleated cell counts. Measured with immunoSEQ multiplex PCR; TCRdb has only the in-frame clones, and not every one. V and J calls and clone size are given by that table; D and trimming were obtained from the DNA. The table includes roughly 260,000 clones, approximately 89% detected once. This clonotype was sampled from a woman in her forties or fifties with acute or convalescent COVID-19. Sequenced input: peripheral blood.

The CDR3 here is CASSFGRLERYNYEQYF. The CDR3 region has the DNA TGTGCCAGCAGTTTTGGGAGGTTGGAGCGGTATAACTACGAGCAGTACTTC. The V call is TRBV27, the J call TRBJ2-7; possible D gene TRBD2, 6 bases. Germline loops: CDR1 MNHEY, CDR2 SMNVEV (reference sequence). The CDR3 length is 17 residues. V lost 3 bases and J 3 bases, leaving 21 bases between the germline ends.